The 32 T cell receptor beta chains below were found in one sample sequenced in a study of blood T cell repertoires in COVID-19. The table came from immunoSEQ multiplex PCR; TCRdb's copy has only in-frame clones and leaves some out. This table holds a few hundred thousand clones, roughly 90% found once. Sequencing input: peripheral blood. Receptor source: a man aged 55 to 70 with acute or convalescent COVID-19.

The chain uses TRBV5-1 and TRBJ2-7; 10 bases are shared with TRBD2. The germline V gene has CDR1 SGHRS and CDR2 YFSETQ. The CDR3 loop spans 16 amino acids. J lost 5 bases, V lost 0 bases, and 8 bases had no gene match. Here the CDR3 DNA reads TGCGCCAGCAGCTTGGCCCCGGGACTAGCGACCAACGAGCAGTACTTC. Its protein product is CASSLAPGLATNEQYF.

The chain carries TRBV2 and TRBJ1-2; the D is unclear. Trimming pared 6 bases from V and 4 bases from J, leaving 9 bases between. Germline V lookup: CDR1 SNHLY, CDR2 FYNNEI. CDR3 length equals 12 residues. The CDR3 loop reads CASSETAYGYTF. Here the CDR3 DNA reads TGTGCCAGCAGCGAAACAGCCTATGGCTACACCTTC.

This chain joins TRBV6-5 and TRBJ1-4; 7 bases match TRBD1. The V gene's germline CDR1 is MNHEY and CDR2 SVGAGI. The J segment lost 7 bases and the V segment lost 2 bases, leaving 4 bases of the junction unmatched. The CDR3 contains 14 residues. The CDR3 coding sequence is TGTGCCAGCAGTTACAGCCAGGGGGGTGAAAAACTGTTTTTT. Amino acid sequence: CASSYSQGGEKLFF.

The chain recombines TRBV4-2 with TRBJ1-1; TRBD1 aligns across 10 bases. Germline V gene lookup returns CDR1 LGHNA and CDR2 YNFKEQ. The CDR3 sequence is 17 residues long. J lost 0 bases, V lost 0 bases, and 4 bases had no gene match. This CDR3 is CASSQDRTGGLNTEAFF. The DNA for the CDR3 is TGTGCCAGCAGCCAAGATCGGACAGGGGGACTGAACACTGAAGCTTTCTTT.

J is TRBJ1-1 and V is TRBV30; TRBD1 agrees at 8 bases. The germline gives CDR1 GTSNPN, CDR2 SVGIG (reference sequence). The CDR3 is 12 amino acids. Trimming cost V 3 bases and J 10 bases; bases outside gene matches: 7. CDR3 loop: CAWRYRGFAAFF. The CDR3 DNA reads as TGTGCCTGGAGGTACAGGGGGTTCGCAGCTTTCTTT.

This clone appeared a few times. The CDR3 here is CASSLRGRARETQYF. Written as DNA, the CDR3 is TGTGCCAGCAGCTTAAGAGGGAGGGCCAGAGAGACCCAGTACTTC. The J gene is TRBJ2-5, the V gene TRBV7-9, with 7 nucleotides matching TRBD2. The V segment lost 2 bases and the J segment 4 bases; nucleotides outside the gene matches: 7. This CDR3 is built from 15 residues. CDR1 and CDR2 from the germline V gene are SEHNR and FQNEAQ (reference sequence).

The chain carries TRBV6-5 and TRBJ2-5; 7 bases match TRBD1. After removal of 6 bases from V and 2 bases from J, the junction contained 3 bases not matched to a gene. The CDR3 contains 13 residues. Per the germline V gene, CDR1 is MNHEY and CDR2 is SVGAGI. The CDR3, as DNA: TGTGCCAGCAGGGGGACAGCTCAAGAGACCCAGTACTTC. Its translation is CASRGTAQETQYF.

The chain carries TRBV3-1 (or the pseudogene TRBV3-2) and TRBJ1-1; D gene unclear. The CDR3 consists of 13 residues. CDR1 is LGHDT and CDR2 is YNNKEL in the germline V gene (reference sequence). V lost 0 bases to trimming and J lost 0 bases, with 2 bases between them. CDR3 sequence: CASSQDMNTEAFF. DNA for the CDR3: TGTGCCAGCAGCCAAGATATGAACACTGAAGCTTTCTTT.

The CDR3 DNA reads as TGTGCCAGCTCACCACCAACCGGGACTAGCGGGAGAATCTATGAGCAGTTCTTC. As protein: CASSPPTGTSGRIYEQFF. The chain has TRBV18 and TRBJ2-1, with 14 bases lining up with TRBD2. The CDR3 totals 18 residues. Germline values: CDR1 KGHSH, CDR2 LQKENI. Trimming removed 0 bases from V and 8 bases from J; junction bases left unmatched: 9.

The rearrangement joins TRBV27 to TRBJ1-2; D perhaps matches TRBD1 (5 bases). CDR3 length: 14 residues. V lost 5 bases and J lost 4, with 14 bases in between. Germline CDR1 reads MNHEY; CDR2 reads SMNVEV (reference sequence). CDR3 protein: CASSPSGGSYGYTF. The CDR3 region has the DNA TGTGCCAGCAGTCCGTCCGGGGGATCCTATGGCTACACCTTC.

The gene calls are TRBV5-4 and TRBJ2-2, with D possibly matching TRBD1 (6 bases). This CDR3 contains 14 residues. V was cut by 2 bases and J by 4 bases, with 9 bases left in between. Per germline, CDR1 SGHNT and CDR2 YYREEE (reference sequence). CDR3 in amino acids: CASSLGQLTGELFF. CDR3 DNA sequence: TGTGCCAGCAGCTTAGGACAGCTCACCGGGGAGCTGTTTTTT. The full variable domain, its missing parts supplied by reference TRBV5-4 and TRBJ2-2, is ETGVTQSPTHLIKTRGQQVTLRCSSQSGHNTVSWYQQALGQGPQFIFQYYREEENGRGNFPPRFSGLQFPNYSSELNVNALELDDSALYLCASSLGQLTGELFFGEGSRLTVL.

The V and J genes are TRBV12-3 or TRBV12-4 and TRBJ1-2; 9 bases align to TRBD1. This CDR3 contains 11 residues. The junction had 1 base not matched to a gene; V was cut back by 3 bases and J by 11 bases. The CDR3 DNA reads as TGTGCCAGCAGTTTGGGACAGGGTTACACCTTC. Encoded protein: CASSLGQGYTF.

This chain uses TRBV3-1 (or the pseudogene TRBV3-2) with TRBJ1-5, with D possibly matching TRBD1 (6 bases). This CDR3 comprises 14 residues. Germline-derived CDR1 and CDR2 are LGHDT and YNNKEL (reference sequence). The ends were cut back, 1 base at V and 9 bases at J, with 13 bases in the middle. CDR3 loop: CASSQGGGVSPQHF. The CDR3 nucleotides read TGTGCCAGCAGCCAAGGAGGGGGGGTATCGCCCCAGCATTTT.

This chain uses TRBV19 with TRBJ2-1; D remains unclear. This CDR3 has 14 residues. CDR1 and CDR2 (germline): LNHDA, SQIVND (reference sequence). Between the trimmed V and J ends, which lost 0 bases and 14 bases, there was a span of 17 bases. CDR3 region: CASSIDATIATEFF. CDR3 DNA: TGTGCCAGTAGTATAGATGCCACCATTGCTACAGAGTTCTTC.

The chain carries TRBV7-2 and TRBJ2-7; perhaps TRBD2 as D (5 bases). The V end lost 5 bases, the J end lost 2 bases, and 13 bases lay between the germline ends. This CDR3 contains 14 residues. Germline CDR1 SGHTA, CDR2 FQGNSA. Here the CDR3 DNA reads TGTGCCAGCAGCCCGTCGAGAGGGCCCTACGAGCAGTACTTC. As protein: CASSPSRGPYEQYF.

The chain is built from TRBV28 and TRBJ2-1, with TRBD2 as a possible D gene (5 bases). Germline V gene lookup returns CDR1 MDHEN and CDR2 SYDVKM. The CDR3 length is 13 residues. V was pared by 6 bases and J by 6 bases, with 12 bases between. CDR3 DNA: TGTGCCAGCAGCAACACTGGAGGCAATGAGCAGTTCTTC. Translation: CASSNTGGNEQFF.

The rearrangement links TRBV28 to TRBJ1-1; tentatively, D is TRBD1 (6 bases). V shed 6 bases and J shed 6 bases, with 17 bases lying between them. This CDR3 region has 14 residues. From germline, CDR1 is MDHEN and CDR2 SYDVKM. CDR3 DNA: TGTGCCAGCAGCCCCTTCGGACAGCGCCCTGAAGCTTTCTTT. It codes for CASSPFGQRPEAFF.

The rearrangement uses TRBV11-3 and TRBJ2-3; D gene ambiguous. Germline V gene data show CDR1 as SGHNT and CDR2 as YENEEA. The V and J ends lost 5 bases and 2 bases respectively, with 11 bases between them. The length of the CDR3 is 14 residues. This chain's CDR3 is CASSPLESTDTQYF. The CDR3 DNA reads TGTGCCAGCAGCCCTCTCGAGTCCACAGATACGCAGTATTTT.

The chain has TRBV28 and TRBJ1-5; 9 bases agree with TRBD1. The germline V gene has CDR1 MDHEN and CDR2 SYDVKM. The V segment lost 5 bases and the J segment 7 bases; nucleotides outside the gene matches: 9. The CDR3 is made up of 15 amino acids. The CDR3: CASSATGGIWQPQHF. The CDR3 DNA reads TGTGCCAGCAGTGCGACAGGGGGAATTTGGCAGCCCCAGCATTTT.

This chain connects TRBV4-3 to TRBJ1-3; 7 bases agree with TRBD1. The length of the CDR3 is 16 residues. V lost 3 bases to trimming and J lost 0 bases; unmatched junction nucleotides: 5. Germline CDR1 is LGHNA and CDR2 is YSLEER. The CDR3 sequence is CASSHYWTGSGNTIYF. CDR3 bases: TGCGCCAGCAGCCATTATTGGACAGGCTCTGGAAACACCATATATTTT.

This chain joins TRBV3-1 (or the pseudogene TRBV3-2) and TRBJ2-1, with 8 bases that match TRBD2. Per germline, CDR1 LGHDT and CDR2 YNNKEL (reference sequence). The CDR3 runs 14 residues. V trimming: 3 bases; J trimming: 7 bases; junction bases outside the gene matches: 5. This chain's CDR3 is CASSQGSGANEQFF. CDR3 coding DNA: TGTGCCAGCAGCCAGGGTAGCGGGGCTAATGAGCAGTTCTTC.

The rearrangement links TRBV5-1 to TRBJ2-7, with 8 bases identical to TRBD1. V was pared by 3 bases and J by 12 bases, with 8 bases of the junction left unmatched. The CDR3 loop spans 12 amino acids. Germline V gene lookup returns CDR1 SGHRS and CDR2 YFSETQ. The CDR3 loop reads CASSYGGTGVYF. Here the CDR3 DNA reads TGCGCCAGCAGCTATGGGGGGACAGGTGTGTACTTC. Variable domain in full (rest from reference TRBV5-1 and TRBJ2-7): KAGVTQTPRYLIKTRGQQVTLSCSPISGHRSVSWYQQTPGQGLQFLFEYFSETQRNKGNFPGRFSGRQFSNSRSEMNVSTLELGDSALYLCASSYGGTGVYFGPGTRLTVT.

The rearrangement uses TRBV20-1 and TRBJ2-7; 8 bases align to TRBD2. CDR1 is DFQATT and CDR2 is SNEGSKA in the germline V gene (reference sequence). The length of the CDR3 is 14 residues. The V and J ends lost 3 bases and 5 bases, in that order; junction bases with no gene match: 9. CDR3 nucleotide sequence: TGCAGTGCTAGTAGGGAAGCGGGAGCGGACGAGCAGTACTTC. Translation: CSASREAGADEQYF.

This clone came up a few times. The chain recombines TRBV5-5 with TRBJ2-7, with a tentative D call TRBD1 (6 bases). This CDR3 has 16 amino acids. V lost 4 bases and J lost 2, with 19 bases in between. Looked up from germline, CDR1 is SGHKS and CDR2 is YYEKEE (reference sequence). The CDR3, as DNA: TGTGCCAGCAGCCCTTCAACACAGGGTACGCCCTACGAGCAGTACTTC. It is translated as CASSPSTQGTPYEQYF. Full variable domain (missing parts from reference TRBV5-5 and TRBJ2-7): DAGVTQSPTHLIKTRGQQVTLRCSPISGHKSVSWYQQVLGQGPQFIFQYYEKEERGRGNFPDRFSARQFPNYSSELNVNALLLGDSALYLCASSPSTQGTPYEQYFGPGTRLTVT.

This CDR3 is CASSLPLVGSGNTIYF. For the CDR3, the DNA is TGTGCCAGCAGTTTACCTCTCGTCGGGTCTGGAAACACCATATATTTT. The genes are TRBV28 and TRBJ1-3; no clear D. Deletions cut 2 bases from V and 1 base from J, with 12 bases between. This CDR3 contains 16 residues. Germline CDR1 reads MDHEN; CDR2 reads SYDVKM.

The chain is built from TRBV24-1 and TRBJ1-1; perhaps TRBD1 as D (6 bases). CDR1 and CDR2 from the germline V gene are KGHDR and SFDVKD. The ends were cut back, 4 bases at V and 1 base at J, with 6 bases in the middle. The CDR3 loop spans 13 amino acids. This chain's CDR3 is CATSEGGNTEAFF. DNA of the CDR3: TGTGCCACCAGTGAAGGGGGGAACACTGAAGCTTTCTTT.

The chain combines TRBV6-5 with TRBJ2-1; TRBD2 agrees at 9 bases. CDR1 MNHEY and CDR2 SVGAGI come from the germline V gene. Unmatched junction bases numbered 12, after V lost 6 bases and J lost 9 bases. The CDR3 spans 15 residues. CDR3 amino acids: CASRSWASGNPEQFF. CDR3 in DNA: TGTGCCAGCAGGTCGTGGGCTAGCGGGAATCCTGAGCAGTTCTTC.

The V call is TRBV27, the J call TRBJ1-1; TRBD1 matches 10 bases. The junction had 6 bases not matched to a gene; V was cut back by 3 bases and J by 5 bases. CDR1 MNHEY and CDR2 SMNVEV come from the germline V gene (reference sequence). The CDR3 loop spans 15 amino acids. CDR3 amino acids: CASSFTGTGDTEAFF. CDR3 nucleotide sequence: TGTGCCAGCAGTTTCACCGGGACAGGGGATACTGAAGCTTTCTTT.

This chain joins TRBV5-6 and TRBJ2-3; D is ambiguous. The ends were cut back, 0 bases at V and 7 bases at J, with 12 bases in the middle. From germline, CDR1 is SGHDT and CDR2 YYEEEE. This CDR3 has 14 residues. CDR3 in DNA: TGTGCCAGCAGCTTGGCTTGGGCAACCCATACGCAGTATTTT. Protein sequence: CASSLAWATHTQYF.

V gene TRBV12-3 or TRBV12-4 combines with J gene TRBJ1-2; perhaps TRBD1 as D (6 bases). This CDR3 spans 13 amino acids. Trimming stripped 6 bases from V and 8 bases from J, with 16 bases between. The CDR3 sequence: CASRPQGKGGYTF. The CDR3 bases are TGTGCCAGCAGACCACAGGGAAAAGGCGGCTACACCTTC.

The chain is built from TRBV15 and TRBJ2-1; 8 bases align to TRBD1. Per germline, CDR1 LNHNV and CDR2 YYDKDF (reference sequence). The length of the CDR3 is 16 residues. J lost 6 bases, V lost 3 bases, and 10 bases had no gene match. CDR3 amino acids: CATSRSRDRGGNEQFF. The DNA for the CDR3 is TGTGCCACCAGCAGGTCACGAGACAGGGGCGGCAATGAGCAGTTCTTC. The full variable domain, rest sourced from reference TRBV15 and TRBJ2-1, is DAMVIQNPRYQVTQFGKPVTLSCSQTLNHNVMYWYQQKSSQAPKLLFHYYDKDFNNEADTPDNFQSRRPNTSFCFLDIRSPGLGDTAMYLCATSRSRDRGGNEQFFGPGTRLTVL.

This clone was recorded a few times. The V and J genes are TRBV25-1 and TRBJ2-3; 9 positions match TRBD1. CDR1 MGHDK and CDR2 SYGVNS come from the germline V gene. This CDR3 contains 15 residues. V lost 2 bases and J lost 1; bases outside the gene matches: 1. CDR3 amino acids: CASSEGDRGTDTQYF. The CDR3 region has the DNA TGTGCCAGCAGTGAAGGGGACAGGGGCACAGATACGCAGTATTTT.